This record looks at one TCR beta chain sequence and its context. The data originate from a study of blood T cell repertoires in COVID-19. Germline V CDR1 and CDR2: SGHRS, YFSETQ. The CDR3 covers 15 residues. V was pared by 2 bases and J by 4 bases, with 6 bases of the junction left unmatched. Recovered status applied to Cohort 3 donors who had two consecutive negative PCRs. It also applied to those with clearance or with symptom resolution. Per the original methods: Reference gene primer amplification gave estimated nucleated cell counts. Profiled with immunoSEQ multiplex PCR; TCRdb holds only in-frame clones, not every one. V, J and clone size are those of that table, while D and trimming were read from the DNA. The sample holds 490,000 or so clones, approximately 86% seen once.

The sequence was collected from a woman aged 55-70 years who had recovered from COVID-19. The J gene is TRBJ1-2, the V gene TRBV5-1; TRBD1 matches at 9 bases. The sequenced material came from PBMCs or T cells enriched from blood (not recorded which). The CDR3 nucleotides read TGCGCCAGCAGCTTCACAGGGGGCGTAATCTATGGCTACACCTTC. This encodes CASSFTGGVIYGYTF. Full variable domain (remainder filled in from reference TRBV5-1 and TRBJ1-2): KAGVTQTPRYLIKTRGQQVTLSCSPISGHRSVSWYQQTPGQGLQFLFEYFSETQRNKGNFPGRFSGRQFSNSRSEMNVSTLELGDSALYLCASSFTGGVIYGYTFGSGTRLTVV.